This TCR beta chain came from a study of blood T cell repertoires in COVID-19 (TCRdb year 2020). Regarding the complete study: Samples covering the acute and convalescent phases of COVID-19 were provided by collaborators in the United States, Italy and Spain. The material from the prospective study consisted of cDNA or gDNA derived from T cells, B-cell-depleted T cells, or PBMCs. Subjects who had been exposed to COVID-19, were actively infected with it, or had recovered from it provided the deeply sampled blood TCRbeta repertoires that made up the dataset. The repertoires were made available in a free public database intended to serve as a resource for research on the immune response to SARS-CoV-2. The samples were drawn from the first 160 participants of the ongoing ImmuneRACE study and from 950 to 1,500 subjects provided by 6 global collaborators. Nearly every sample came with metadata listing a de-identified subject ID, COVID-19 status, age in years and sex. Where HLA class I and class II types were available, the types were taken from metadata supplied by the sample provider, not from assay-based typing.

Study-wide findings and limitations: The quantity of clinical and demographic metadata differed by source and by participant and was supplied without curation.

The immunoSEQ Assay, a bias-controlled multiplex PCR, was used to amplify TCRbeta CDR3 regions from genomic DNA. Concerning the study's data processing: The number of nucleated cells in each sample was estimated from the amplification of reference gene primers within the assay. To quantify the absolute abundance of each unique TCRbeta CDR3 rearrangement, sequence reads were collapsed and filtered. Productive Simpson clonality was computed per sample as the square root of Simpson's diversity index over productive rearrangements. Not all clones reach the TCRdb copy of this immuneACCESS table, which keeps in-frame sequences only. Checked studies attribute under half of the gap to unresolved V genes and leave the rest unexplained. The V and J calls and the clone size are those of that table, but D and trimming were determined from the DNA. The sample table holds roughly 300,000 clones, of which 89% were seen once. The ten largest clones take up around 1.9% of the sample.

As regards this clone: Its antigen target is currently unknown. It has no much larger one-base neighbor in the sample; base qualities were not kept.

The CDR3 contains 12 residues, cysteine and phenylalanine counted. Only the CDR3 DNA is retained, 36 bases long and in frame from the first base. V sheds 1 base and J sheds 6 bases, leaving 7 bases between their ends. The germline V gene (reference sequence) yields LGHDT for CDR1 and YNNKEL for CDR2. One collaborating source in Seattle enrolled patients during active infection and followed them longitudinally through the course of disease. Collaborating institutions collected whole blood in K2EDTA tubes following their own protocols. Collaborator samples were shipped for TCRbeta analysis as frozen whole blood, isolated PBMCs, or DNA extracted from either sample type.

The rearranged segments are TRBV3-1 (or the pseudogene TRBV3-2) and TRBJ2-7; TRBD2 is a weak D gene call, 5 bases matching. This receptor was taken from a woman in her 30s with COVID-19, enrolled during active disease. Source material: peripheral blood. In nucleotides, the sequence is TGTGCCAGCAGCCAAGGCGGGCGCGAGCAGTACTTC. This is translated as CASSQGGREQYF.